These T cell receptor beta chains were read from a single sample in a study of shared clonotypes between healthy human individuals. The table came from immunoSEQ multiplex PCR; TCRdb's copy has only in-frame clones and leaves some out. The data show 400,000 to 550,000 clones, with less than 80% seen just once and about 12% held by the top ten. The sample comprised PBMCs. These receptors all stem from a woman in her thirties or forties in good health. Some clones in this sample may be carry-over from other donors' samples. The CDR3 runs from the conserved cysteine through the conserved F or W. A D gene is named only where the DNA matches it firmly. A clone size is listed for some rows: how often the clone was seen (once, few, many), or a class if it is expanded.

CDR3: CASSSQPGQATTDTQYF; DNA: TGTGCCAGCAGCTCGCAACCGGGACAGGCGACCACAGATACGCAGTATTTT; D: TRBD1; V: TRBV5-6; size: -; J: TRBJ2-3
CDR3: CASRVNSGNTIYF; DNA: TGTGCCAGCAGGGTTAACTCTGGAAACACCATATATTTT; D: -; V: TRBV7-8; size: -; J: TRBJ1-3
CDR3: CASSQRGSSTDTQYF; DNA: TGCGCCAGCAGCCAAAGGGGGTCGTCCACAGATACGCAGTATTTT; D: -; V: TRBV4-3; size: -; J: TRBJ2-3
CDR3: CASRGNSGDQETQYF; DNA: TGTGCCAGCAGAGGAAATAGCGGGGACCAAGAGACCCAGTACTTC; D: TRBD2; V: TRBV6-5; size: -; J: TRBJ2-5
CDR3: CASSVFRGTEAFF; DNA: TGTGCCAGCAGTGTTTTCAGGGGCACTGAAGCTTTCTTT; D: -; V: TRBV6-1; size: -; J: TRBJ1-1
CDR3: CATSRGGGAYEQYF; DNA: TGTGCCACCAGCAGAGGAGGAGGGGCCTACGAGCAGTACTTC; D: -; V: TRBV15; size: -; J: TRBJ2-7
CDR3: CASSFERIGDTEAFF; DNA: TGTGCCAGCAGCTTTGAACGGATAGGAGATACTGAAGCTTTCTTT; D: -; V: TRBV11-2; size: -; J: TRBJ1-1
CDR3: CASSMGGYRDTQYF; DNA: TGTGCCAGTAGTATGGGAGGGTACAGGGATACGCAGTATTTT; D: TRBD2; V: TRBV19; size: -; J: TRBJ2-3
CDR3: CASSLSRTSEQYF; DNA: TGTGCCAGCAGTTTATCCCGCACTAGCGAGCAGTACTTC; D: -; V: TRBV27; size: -; J: TRBJ2-7
CDR3: CATSRATDYGYTF; DNA: TGTGCCACCAGCAGAGCAACAGACTATGGCTACACCTTC; D: -; V: TRBV15; size: -; J: TRBJ1-2
CDR3: CASTSGSSTYEQYF; DNA: TGTGCCAGCACCTCAGGGTCCTCAACCTACGAGCAGTACTTC; D: -; V: TRBV28; size: -; J: TRBJ2-7
CDR3: CASSYNRRGLYNEQFF; DNA: TGTGCCAGCAGTTACAACCGCAGGGGGCTCTACAATGAGCAGTTCTTC; D: TRBD1; V: TRBV6-6; size: -; J: TRBJ2-1
CDR3: CASSLVRAGTDTQYF; DNA: TGTGCCAGCAGCTTAGTGCGGGCGGGAACAGATACGCAGTATTTT; D: -; V: TRBV7-9; size: -; J: TRBJ2-3
CDR3: CASSSPDSSNYGYTF; DNA: TGTGCCAGCAGTTCTCCTGACAGCTCTAACTATGGCTACACCTTC; D: -; V: TRBV6-5; size: -; J: TRBJ1-2
CDR3: CASSLVQGAGDEKLFF; DNA: TGTGCCAGCAGTTTAGTACAGGGGGCGGGGGATGAAAAACTGTTTTTT; D: TRBD1; V: TRBV28; size: few; J: TRBJ1-4
CDR3: CASSLDELGQIITDTQYF; DNA: TGTGCCAGCAGCCTAGACGAACTGGGACAGATCATCACAGATACGCAGTATTTT; D: TRBD1; V: TRBV11-2; size: once; J: TRBJ2-3
CDR3: CSAGGVATYEQYF; DNA: TGCAGCGCCGGGGGGGTGGCCACCTACGAGCAGTACTTC; D: TRBD2; V: TRBV29-1; size: -; J: TRBJ2-7
CDR3: CASSRGGTSGRKGIQYF; DNA: TGTGCCAGCTCAAGGGGGGGGACTAGCGGGAGGAAGGGCATTCAGTACTTC; D: TRBD2; V: TRBV27; size: once; J: TRBJ2-4
CDR3: CASSRLAGVNEQYF; DNA: TGTGCCAGTAGTAGACTAGCGGGAGTTAACGAGCAGTACTTC; D: TRBD2; V: TRBV19; size: -; J: TRBJ2-7
CDR3: CASSQRTRRGEKLFF; DNA: TGTGCCAGCAGTCAAAGGACCCGGCGGGGTGAAAAACTGTTTTTT; D: -; V: TRBV27; size: -; J: TRBJ1-4
CDR3: CASSLTGEAFF; DNA: TGTGCCAGCAGCTTAACGGGGGAAGCTTTCTTT; D: -; V: TRBV5-5; size: -; J: TRBJ1-1
CDR3: CASSLAQVAYEQYF; DNA: TGTGCCAGCAGCTTGGCTCAGGTCGCCTACGAGCAGTACTTC; D: -; V: TRBV5-6; size: -; J: TRBJ2-7
CDR3: CASSGSFTGELFF; DNA: TGTGCCAGCAGCGGGAGCTTTACCGGGGAGCTGTTTTTT; D: -; V: TRBV9; size: many; J: TRBJ2-2
CDR3: CASSRDTGELFF; DNA: TGTGCCAGCAGTAGGGACACCGGGGAGCTGTTTTTT; D: -; V: TRBV6-5; size: -; J: TRBJ2-2
CDR3: CASSLLTEQYF; DNA: TGCGCCAGCAGCCTCCTAACAGAGCAGTACTTC; D: -; V: TRBV5-1; size: many; J: TRBJ2-7
CDR3: CAWTPGLAISYEQYF; DNA: TGTGCCTGGACCCCGGGACTAGCGATTTCCTACGAGCAGTACTTC; D: TRBD2; V: TRBV30; size: -; J: TRBJ2-7